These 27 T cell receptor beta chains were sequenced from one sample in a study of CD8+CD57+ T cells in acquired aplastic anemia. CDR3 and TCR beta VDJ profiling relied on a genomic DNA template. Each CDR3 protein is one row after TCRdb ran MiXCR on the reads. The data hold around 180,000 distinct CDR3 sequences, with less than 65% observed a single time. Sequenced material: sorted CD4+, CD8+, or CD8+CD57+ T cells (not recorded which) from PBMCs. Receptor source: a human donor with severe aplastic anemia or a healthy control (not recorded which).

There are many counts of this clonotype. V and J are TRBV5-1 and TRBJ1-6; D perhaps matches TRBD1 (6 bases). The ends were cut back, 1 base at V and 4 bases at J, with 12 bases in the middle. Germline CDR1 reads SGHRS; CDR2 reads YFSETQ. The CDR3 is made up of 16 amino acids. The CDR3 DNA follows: TGCGCCAGCAGCTTGTCCGGGACACAATATAATTCACCCCTCCACTTT. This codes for CASSLSGTQYNSPLHF.

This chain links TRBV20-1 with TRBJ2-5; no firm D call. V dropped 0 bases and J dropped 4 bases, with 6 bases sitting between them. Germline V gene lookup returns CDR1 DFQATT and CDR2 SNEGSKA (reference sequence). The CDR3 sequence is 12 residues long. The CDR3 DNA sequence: TGCAGTGCTAGAGATCTGTTAGAGACCCAGTACTTC. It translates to CSARDLLETQYF.

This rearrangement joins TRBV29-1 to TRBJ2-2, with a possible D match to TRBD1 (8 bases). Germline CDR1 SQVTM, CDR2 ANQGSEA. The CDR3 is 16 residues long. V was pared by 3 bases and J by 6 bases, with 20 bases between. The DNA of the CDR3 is TGCAGCGTTGAGGGCGGGGGACAGGAGTTCCCCGGGGAGCTGTTTTTT. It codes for CSVEGGGQEFPGELFF.

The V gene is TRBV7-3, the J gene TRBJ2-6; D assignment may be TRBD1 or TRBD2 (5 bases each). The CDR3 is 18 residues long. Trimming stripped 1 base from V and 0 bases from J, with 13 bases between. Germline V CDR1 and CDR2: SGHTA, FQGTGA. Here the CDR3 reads CASSLRFPGASGANVLTF. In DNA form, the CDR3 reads TGTGCCAGCAGCTTAAGGTTCCCCGGGGCCTCTGGGGCCAACGTCCTGACTTTC.

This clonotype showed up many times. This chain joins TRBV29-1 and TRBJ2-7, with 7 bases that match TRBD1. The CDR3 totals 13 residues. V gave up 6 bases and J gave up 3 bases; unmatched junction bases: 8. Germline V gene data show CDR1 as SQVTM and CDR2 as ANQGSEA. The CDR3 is CSVRQGDYYEQYF. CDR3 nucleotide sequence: TGCAGCGTCAGACAGGGAGATTACTACGAGCAGTACTTC.

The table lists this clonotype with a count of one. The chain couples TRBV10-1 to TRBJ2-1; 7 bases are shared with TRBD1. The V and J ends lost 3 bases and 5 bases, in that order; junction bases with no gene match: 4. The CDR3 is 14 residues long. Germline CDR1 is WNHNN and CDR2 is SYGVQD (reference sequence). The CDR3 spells CASSDQTGNNEQFF. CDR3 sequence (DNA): TGCGCCAGCAGTGACCAGACAGGGAACAATGAGCAGTTCTTC.

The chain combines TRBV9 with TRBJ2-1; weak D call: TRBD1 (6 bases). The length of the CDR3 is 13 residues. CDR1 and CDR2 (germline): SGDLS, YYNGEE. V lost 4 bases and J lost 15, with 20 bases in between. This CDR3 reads CASSPSGTPDPFF. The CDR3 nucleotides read TGTGCCAGCAGCCCATCCGGGACACCGGACCCGTTCTTC. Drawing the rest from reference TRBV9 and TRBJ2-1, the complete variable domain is DSGVTQTPKHLITATGQRVTLRCSPRSGDLSVYWYQQSLDQGLQFLIQYYNGEERAKGNILERFSAQQFPDLHSELNLSSLELGDSALYFCASSPSGTPDPFFGPGTRLTVL.

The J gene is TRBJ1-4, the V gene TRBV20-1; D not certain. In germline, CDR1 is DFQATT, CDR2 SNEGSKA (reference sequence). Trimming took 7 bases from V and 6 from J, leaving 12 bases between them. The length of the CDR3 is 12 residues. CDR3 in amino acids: CSVDGSYEKLFF. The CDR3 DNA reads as TGCAGTGTAGATGGGAGCTATGAAAAACTGTTTTTT.

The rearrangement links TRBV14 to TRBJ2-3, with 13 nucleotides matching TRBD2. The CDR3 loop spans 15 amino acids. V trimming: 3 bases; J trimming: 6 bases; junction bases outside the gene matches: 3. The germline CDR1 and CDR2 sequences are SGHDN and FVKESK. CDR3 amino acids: CASSHTSGRADTQYF. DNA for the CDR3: TGTGCCAGCAGCCACACTAGCGGGAGGGCCGATACGCAGTATTTT.

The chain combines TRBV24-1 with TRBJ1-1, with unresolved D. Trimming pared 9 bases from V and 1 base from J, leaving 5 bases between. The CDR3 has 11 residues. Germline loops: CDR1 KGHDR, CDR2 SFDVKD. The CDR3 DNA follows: TGTGCCACCCGACAGAACACTGAAGCTTTCTTT. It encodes CATRQNTEAFF.

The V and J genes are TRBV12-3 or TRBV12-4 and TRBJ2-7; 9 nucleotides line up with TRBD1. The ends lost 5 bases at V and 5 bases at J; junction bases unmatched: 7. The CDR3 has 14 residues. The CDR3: CASSPGQGLDEQYF. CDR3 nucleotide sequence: TGTGCCAGCAGTCCGGGACAGGGATTGGACGAGCAGTACTTC.

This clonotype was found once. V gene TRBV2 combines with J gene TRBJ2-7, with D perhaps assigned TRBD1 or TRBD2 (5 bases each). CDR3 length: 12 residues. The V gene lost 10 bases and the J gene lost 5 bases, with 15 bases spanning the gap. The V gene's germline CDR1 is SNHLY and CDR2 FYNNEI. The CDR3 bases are TGTGCCACCCTTCGGGGCCCGGACGAGCAGTACTTC. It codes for CATLRGPDEQYF.

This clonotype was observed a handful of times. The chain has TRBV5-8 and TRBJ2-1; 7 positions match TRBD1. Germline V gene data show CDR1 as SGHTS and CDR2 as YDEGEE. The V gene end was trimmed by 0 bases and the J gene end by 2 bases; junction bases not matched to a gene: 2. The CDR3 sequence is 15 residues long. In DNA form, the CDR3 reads TGTGCCAGCAGCTTGGGGGGACAGACCTACAATGAGCAGTTCTTC. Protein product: CASSLGGQTYNEQFF.

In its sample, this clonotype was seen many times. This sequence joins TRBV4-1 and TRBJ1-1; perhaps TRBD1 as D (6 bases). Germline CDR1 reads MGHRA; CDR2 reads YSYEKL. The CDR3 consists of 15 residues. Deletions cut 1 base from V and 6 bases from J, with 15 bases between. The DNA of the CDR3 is TGCGCCAGCAGCCAAGCTGACAGGCGGCAGGCTGAAGCTTTCTTT. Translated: CASSQADRRQAEAFF.

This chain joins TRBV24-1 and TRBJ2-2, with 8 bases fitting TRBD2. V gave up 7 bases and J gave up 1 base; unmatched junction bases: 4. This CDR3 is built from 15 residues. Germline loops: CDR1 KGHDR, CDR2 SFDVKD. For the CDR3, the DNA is TGTGCCACCAGGGGCGCGGGGGGGAACACCGGGGAGCTGTTTTTT. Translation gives CATRGAGGNTGELFF.

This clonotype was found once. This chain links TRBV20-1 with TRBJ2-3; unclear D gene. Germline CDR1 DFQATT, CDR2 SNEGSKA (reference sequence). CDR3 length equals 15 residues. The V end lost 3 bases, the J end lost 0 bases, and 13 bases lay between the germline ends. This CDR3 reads CSASRQKDSTDTQYF. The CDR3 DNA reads TGCAGTGCTAGTCGGCAGAAGGATAGCACAGATACGCAGTATTTT.

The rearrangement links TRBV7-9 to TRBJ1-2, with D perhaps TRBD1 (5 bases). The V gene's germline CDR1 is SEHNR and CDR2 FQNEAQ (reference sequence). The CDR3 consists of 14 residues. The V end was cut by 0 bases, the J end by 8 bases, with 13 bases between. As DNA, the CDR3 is TGTGCCAGCAGCTTAGCGGGGGAGATCGGGGGCTACACCTTC. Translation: CASSLAGEIGGYTF.

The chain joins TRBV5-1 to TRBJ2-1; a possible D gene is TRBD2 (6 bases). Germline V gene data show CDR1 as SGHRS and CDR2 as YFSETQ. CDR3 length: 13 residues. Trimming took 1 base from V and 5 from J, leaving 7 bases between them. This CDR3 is CASSLIADNEQFF. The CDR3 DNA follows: TGCGCCAGCAGCTTGATAGCGGACAATGAGCAGTTCTTC.

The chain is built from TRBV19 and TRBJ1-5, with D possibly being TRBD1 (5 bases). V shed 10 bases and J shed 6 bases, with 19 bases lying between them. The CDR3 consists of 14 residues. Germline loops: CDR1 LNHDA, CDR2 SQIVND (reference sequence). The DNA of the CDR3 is TGTGCCACCTCGTCGACAGCCCCCGCTCAGCCCCAGCATTTT. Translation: CATSSTAPAQPQHF.

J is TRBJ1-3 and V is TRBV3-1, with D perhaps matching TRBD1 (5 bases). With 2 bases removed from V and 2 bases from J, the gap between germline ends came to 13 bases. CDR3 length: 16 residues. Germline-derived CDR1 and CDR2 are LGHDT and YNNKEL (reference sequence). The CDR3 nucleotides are TGTGCCAGCAGCCAAATGGGGGACTCCGCTGGAAACACCATATATTTT. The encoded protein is CASSQMGDSAGNTIYF.

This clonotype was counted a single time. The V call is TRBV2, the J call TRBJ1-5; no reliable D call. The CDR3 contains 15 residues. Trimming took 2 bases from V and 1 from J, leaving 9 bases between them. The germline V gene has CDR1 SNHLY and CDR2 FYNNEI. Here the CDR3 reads CASSENTKSNQPQHF. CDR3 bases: TGTGCCAGCAGTGAAAATACTAAAAGCAATCAGCCCCAGCATTTT.

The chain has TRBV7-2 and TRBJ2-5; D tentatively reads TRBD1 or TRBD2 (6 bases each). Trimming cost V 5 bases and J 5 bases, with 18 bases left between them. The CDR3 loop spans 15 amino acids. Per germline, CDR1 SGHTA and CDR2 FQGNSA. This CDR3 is CASSTQVGGYETQYF. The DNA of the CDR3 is TGTGCCAGCAGCACTCAAGTGGGGGGCTATGAGACCCAGTACTTC.

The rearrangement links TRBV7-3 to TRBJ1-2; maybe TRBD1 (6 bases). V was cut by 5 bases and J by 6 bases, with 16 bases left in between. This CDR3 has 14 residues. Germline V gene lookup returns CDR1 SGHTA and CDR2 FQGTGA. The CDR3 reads CASSPSGGADGYTF. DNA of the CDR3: TGTGCCAGCAGCCCTAGCGGGGGGGCCGATGGCTACACCTTC.

The chain's CDR3 is CASDTGLAGGPAGELFF. CDR3 bases: TGTGCCTCGGATACGGGACTAGCGGGGGGGCCGGCCGGGGAGCTGTTTTTT. The V and J genes are TRBV19 and TRBJ2-2, with 16 bases aligning to TRBD2. CDR1 is LNHDA and CDR2 is SQIVND in the germline V gene (reference sequence). V lost 11 bases, J lost 6 bases, and 12 bases stayed unmatched. The CDR3 spans 17 residues.

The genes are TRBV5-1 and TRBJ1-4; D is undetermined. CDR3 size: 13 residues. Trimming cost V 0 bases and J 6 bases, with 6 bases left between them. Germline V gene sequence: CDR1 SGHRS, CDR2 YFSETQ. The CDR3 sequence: CASSLGLHEKLFF. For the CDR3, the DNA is TGCGCCAGCAGCTTGGGTCTACATGAAAAACTGTTTTTT.

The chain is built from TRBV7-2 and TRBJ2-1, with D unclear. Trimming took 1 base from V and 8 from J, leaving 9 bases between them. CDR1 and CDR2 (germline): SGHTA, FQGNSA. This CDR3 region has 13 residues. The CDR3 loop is CASSLDVVYEQFF. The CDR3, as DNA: TGTGCCAGCAGCTTAGACGTAGTCTATGAGCAGTTCTTC.

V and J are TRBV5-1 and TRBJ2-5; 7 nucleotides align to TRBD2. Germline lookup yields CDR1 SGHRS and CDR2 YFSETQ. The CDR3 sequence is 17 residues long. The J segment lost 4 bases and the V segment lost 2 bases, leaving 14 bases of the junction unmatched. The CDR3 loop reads CASSFLPPGGSGETQYF. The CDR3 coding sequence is TGCGCCAGCAGCTTCCTACCTCCGGGAGGTAGCGGAGAGACCCAGTACTTC.